These 8 T cell receptor beta chains originate from one sample sequenced in a study of shared clonotypes between healthy human individuals. The repertoire was sequenced with immunoSEQ multiplex PCR; TCRdb's copy has only in-frame clones and lacks some. The data hold approximately 2,300,000 clones, with under 95% observed a single time. The source material was naive CD4+ T cells from PBMCs. The subset: CD45RA+ positively selected. These TCRs come from a man aged 18 to 35 in good health. Some clones in this sample may be carry-over from other donors' samples.

The J gene is TRBJ2-3, the V gene TRBV7-2, with 8 bases aligning to TRBD2. This CDR3 is 15 amino acids long. Per germline, CDR1 SGHTA and CDR2 FQGNSA. The ends lost 5 bases at V and 5 bases at J; junction bases unmatched: 9. In DNA, the CDR3 is TGTGCCAGCAGCCTACTAGCGGCCCAGGGAGATACGCAGTATTTT. Translation gives CASSLLAAQGDTQYF. The full variable domain, in which reference TRBV7-2 and TRBJ2-3 provide the parts outside the CDR3, is GAGVSQSPSNKVTEKGKDVELRCDPISGHTALYWYRQSLGQGLEFLIYFQGNSAPDKSGLPSDRFSAERTGGSVSTLTIQRTQQEDSAVYLCASSLLAAQGDTQYFGPGTRLTVL.

The V gene is TRBV5-4, the J gene TRBJ2-1; D possibly corresponds to TRBD2 (6 bases). Germline lookup yields CDR1 SGHNT and CDR2 YYREEE (reference sequence). There are 15 residues in the CDR3. V was trimmed by 4 bases and J by 4 bases, leaving 15 bases between them. The CDR3 loop reads CASSGQAGRYNEQFF. The CDR3 region has the DNA TGTGCCAGCAGCGGGCAGGCAGGGAGGTACAATGAGCAGTTCTTC.

The chain combines TRBV5-1 with TRBJ2-7; 7 bases map to TRBD2. Germline CDR1 and CDR2: SGHRS and YFSETQ. This CDR3 comprises 15 residues. Germline trimming cut 2 bases from V and 3 bases from J; bases unmatched to any gene: 8. Here the CDR3 reads CASSLGEGSYYEQYF. CDR3 coding DNA: TGCGCCAGCAGCTTAGGGGAGGGAAGCTACTACGAGCAGTACTTC.

This clone appeared once. The chain uses TRBV6-6 and TRBJ1-2, with D tentatively TRBD1 (6 bases). The V end lost 5 bases, the J end lost 4 bases, and 8 bases lay between the germline ends. CDR3 size: 12 residues. CDR1 and CDR2 (germline): MNHNY, SVGAGI (reference sequence). The CDR3 DNA is TGTGCCAGCAGTGAGGGGGGCTATGGCTACACCTTC. It translates to CASSEGGYGYTF.

The chain is built from TRBV19 and TRBJ1-5; D remains unclear. The CDR3 runs to 14 residues. V gave up 6 bases and J gave up 3 bases, with 12 bases separating them. The germline V gene encodes CDR1 LNHDA and CDR2 SQIVND (reference sequence). The CDR3 DNA reads as TGTGCCAGTAGCCGAGAGGGCTACAATCAGCCCCAGCATTTT. This sequence encodes CASSREGYNQPQHF.

The chain links TRBV2 to TRBJ2-6; the match to TRBD1 covers 8 bases. The germline V gene has CDR1 SNHLY and CDR2 FYNNEI. The CDR3 contains 16 residues. V lost 3 bases to trimming and J lost 2 bases; unmatched junction nucleotides: 3. The CDR3 spells CASSEGRGPGANVLTF. DNA of the CDR3: TGTGCCAGCAGTGAGGGCAGGGGGCCTGGGGCCAACGTCCTGACTTTC.

This sequence joins TRBV10-3 and TRBJ2-3; possibly TRBD1 or TRBD2 for D (5 bases each). V gave up 6 bases and J gave up 0 bases, with 10 bases separating them. The length of the CDR3 is 14 residues. CDR1 ENHRY and CDR2 SYGVKD come from the germline V gene. DNA for the CDR3: TGTGCCATCAGGGATGGGGACAGCACAGATACGCAGTATTTT. Its protein product is CAIRDGDSTDTQYF.

The chain has TRBV29-1 and TRBJ2-1; 10 bases align to TRBD2. Germline CDR1 SQVTM, CDR2 ANQGSEA. The CDR3 is 16 residues long. After removal of 8 bases from V and 10 bases from J, the junction contained 20 bases not matched to a gene. The CDR3 protein is CSTVGPPMSGREEQFF. CDR3 nucleotide sequence: TGCAGCACCGTGGGGCCCCCCATGAGCGGGAGGGAAGAGCAGTTCTTC.